This TCR beta chain was retrieved from a study of shared clonotypes between healthy human individuals. Deep-level settings were used for running the assay. Measured with immunoSEQ multiplex PCR; TCRdb has only the in-frame clones, and not every one. This sample yields about 2 million clones, of which just under 95% are seen a single time; 0.95% to 1.5% belongs to the top ten. CDR1 MGHDK and CDR2 SYGVNS come from the germline V gene. This CDR3 has 14 amino acids. Deletions cut 1 base from V and 8 bases from J, with 14 bases between. CD8 cells classed as naive were CD45RO-negative and positively selected for CCR7, excluding terminally differentiated effector memory CD45RA+ cells.

This TCR came from a young man in good health. Sequences were obtained from naive CD8+ T cells sorted from blood. The chain has TRBV25-1 and TRBJ1-2; D perhaps matches TRBD1 (5 bases). CDR3 in DNA: TGTGCCAGCAGTGAATTCGAAGGGGCAGGCGGCTACACCTTC. Translation gives CASSEFEGAGGYTF.